This T cell receptor beta chain was identified in a study of blood T cell repertoires in COVID-19. Germline lookup yields CDR1 GTSNPN and CDR2 SVGIG (reference sequence). Trimming took 4 bases from V and 3 from J; bases not matched to a gene: 5. CDR3 length equals 15 residues. As originally analysed: The authors estimated nucleated cell counts from reference gene primer amplification. The method was immunoSEQ multiplex PCR; TCRdb's version includes in-frame clones alone and lacks a portion of them. From that table come the V and J calls and clone size; the DNA was used to work out D and trimming. The sample has almost 55,000 clones, 70% to 90% seen once; the top ten hold approximately 29%.

Sequenced sample: peripheral blood. The chain recombines TRBV30 with TRBJ1-6; 8 bases are a match to TRBD1. The clonotype originates from a human donor in a cohort sampled during active COVID-19. CDR3 sequence reads: CAWTRTGNYNSPLHF. The DNA for the CDR3 is TGTGCCTGGACCCGGACAGGGAACTATAATTCACCCCTCCACTTT.